Presented here are 4 T cell receptor beta chains from one specimen sequenced in a study of radiation and T cells in renal cell carcinoma. Time point in this sample: baseline pretreatment blood. The treatment here: 15 Gy SBRT to primary tumor, nephrectomy 4 weeks later. Only in-frame clones appear in the TCRdb table, and some are missing; sequencing was by immunoSEQ multiplex PCR. This sample has about 140,000 clones, with less than 85% found just once. Sequencing was performed on blood, taken from a patient whose treatment included radiotherapy and nephrectomy. These TCRs come from a woman between 50 and 59 years old with renal cell carcinoma.

In this sample, this clone turned up once. This chain joins TRBV11-2 and TRBJ2-2; D might be TRBD2 (5 bases). The V end lost 8 bases, the J end lost 7 bases, and 14 bases lay between the germline ends. In germline, CDR1 is SGHAT, CDR2 FQNNGV. The CDR3 covers 13 residues. Here the CDR3 reads CASSREIGGELFF. In DNA, the CDR3 is TGTGCCAGCTCGAGGGAAATCGGCGGGGAGCTGTTTTTT.

This clone is a singleton in its sample. This rearrangement joins TRBV4-1 to TRBJ1-2, with D tentatively TRBD1 (5 bases). This CDR3 comprises 17 residues. V gave up 0 bases and J gave up 4 bases, with 18 bases separating them. Germline-derived CDR1 and CDR2 are MGHRA and YSYEKL. The CDR3 loop reads CASSQDRGQLQGYGYTF. The CDR3 DNA sequence: TGCGCCAGCAGCCAAGATCGTGGCCAGCTCCAGGGCTATGGCTACACCTTC.

The chain carries TRBV11-2 and TRBJ2-7; 10 positions match TRBD1. V shed 5 bases and J 4 bases; nucleotides not matched to a gene: 8. CDR3 length: 15 residues. CDR1 SGHAT and CDR2 FQNNGV come from the germline V gene. The CDR3 loop is CASSRRTGGNYEQYF. CDR3 coding DNA: TGTGCCAGCAGCCGAAGGACAGGGGGGAATTACGAGCAGTACTTC.

J is TRBJ2-7 and V is TRBV10-2, with D perhaps being TRBD1 or TRBD2 (5 bases each). This CDR3 has 14 residues. V lost 7 bases and J 1 base, leaving 14 bases between the germline ends. In germline, CDR1 is WSHSY, CDR2 SAAADI. The CDR3 loop reads CASIDRDGSYEQYF. CDR3 bases: TGCGCCAGCATTGACCGGGACGGGTCCTACGAGCAGTACTTC.